Each of the 10 T cell receptor beta chains below was sequenced from the same sample in a study of cytomegalovirus exposure and HLA in healthy donors. TCRdb keeps only in-frame clones here, not all; method: immunoSEQ multiplex PCR. The sample records under 75,000 clones, over 90% being singletons. Sequencing was done on a sample of PBMCs. These receptors were collected from a woman aged 18-35 years in good health and CMV-seropositive.

The V call is TRBV30, the J call TRBJ2-7, with 9 bases that match TRBD1. CDR3 length equals 13 residues. V dropped 3 bases and J dropped 1; count of bases not matched to a gene: 1. Germline V gene lookup returns CDR1 GTSNPN and CDR2 SVGIG (reference sequence). The CDR3 is CAWRDRGSYEQYF. The DNA for the CDR3 is TGTGCCTGGAGGGACAGGGGATCCTACGAGCAGTACTTC.

This chain joins TRBV27 and TRBJ2-5, with D tentatively TRBD1 (6 bases). Germline V gives CDR1 MNHEY, CDR2 SMNVEV (reference sequence). V lost 5 bases, J lost 5 bases, and 12 bases lay in between. The CDR3 extends over 13 amino acids. In DNA, the CDR3 is TGTGCCAGCAGTATTCAGGGGCAGGAGACCCAGTACTTC. It specifies CASSIQGQETQYF.

The chain employs TRBV25-1 and TRBJ2-1; weak D call: TRBD2 (5 bases). This CDR3 comprises 14 residues. Trimming took 3 bases from V and 4 from J, leaving 10 bases between them. CDR1 MGHDK and CDR2 SYGVNS come from the germline V gene. CDR3 in amino acids: CASSDEGGYNEQFF. The CDR3 DNA reads as TGTGCCAGCAGTGATGAAGGAGGATACAATGAGCAGTTCTTC. Supplemented by reference TRBV25-1 and TRBJ2-1, the full variable domain reads EADIYQTPRYLVIGTGKKITLECSQTMGHDKMYWYQQDPGMELHLIHYSYGVNSTEKGDLSSESTVSRIRTEHFPLTLESARPSHTSQYLCASSDEGGYNEQFFGPGTRLTVL.

The rearrangement links TRBV7-2 to TRBJ1-5; D is unresolved. V lost 3 bases and J 6 bases, leaving 9 bases between the germline ends. In germline, CDR1 is SGHTA, CDR2 FQGNSA. CDR3 length: 13 residues. CDR3 coding DNA: TGTGCCAGCAGCTTGACAAATGCTCAGCCCCAGCATTTT. Its protein is CASSLTNAQPQHF.

V is TRBV4-1 and J is TRBJ2-3; D remains ambiguous. This CDR3 contains 14 residues. Trimming took off 1 base at V and 3 bases at J, with 8 bases between the two ends. Germline V gives CDR1 MGHRA, CDR2 YSYEKL. The CDR3 nucleotides are TGCGCCAGCAGCCAAGTGGCCTGGACAGATACGCAGTATTTT. It is translated as CASSQVAWTDTQYF.

J is TRBJ2-3 and V is TRBV29-1; 9 bases are shared with TRBD2. V was pared by 7 bases and J by 0 bases, with 5 bases of the junction left unmatched. Germline CDR1 reads SQVTM; CDR2 reads ANQGSEA. The CDR3 runs 14 residues. CDR3 sequence reads: CSGESGGSTDTQYF. CDR3 DNA sequence: TGCAGCGGGGAGAGCGGGGGGAGCACAGATACGCAGTATTTT.

In DNA form, the CDR3 reads TGTGCCATCAGTGAGGCCGGACTAGCGGACACTAGCACAGATACGCAGTATTTT. Translation: CAISEAGLADTSTDTQYF. J is TRBJ2-3 and V is TRBV10-3; 10 nucleotides agree with TRBD2. The CDR3 is 18 residues long. The V and J ends lost 2 bases and 0 bases, in that order; junction bases with no gene match: 8. CDR1 and CDR2 (germline): ENHRY, SYGVKD.

The J gene is TRBJ2-1, the V gene TRBV5-1; possibly TRBD2 for D (6 bases). This CDR3 has 16 residues. Trimming removed 2 bases at V and 4 bases at J, with 16 bases between. Per germline, CDR1 SGHRS and CDR2 YFSETQ. The CDR3 region is CASSFREPRTYNEQFF. CDR3 bases: TGCGCCAGCAGCTTTCGGGAGCCCCGTACGTACAATGAGCAGTTCTTC.

The DNA for the CDR3 is TGTGCCAGCAGCTTAGTCGAGGCCTACGAGCAGTACTTC. Protein: CASSLVEAYEQYF. The chain has TRBV11-2 and TRBJ2-7; no firm D call. CDR3 length: 13 residues. Germline assignment: CDR1 SGHAT and CDR2 FQNNGV. V shed 1 base and J shed 2 bases, with 6 bases lying between them.

V is TRBV7-2 and J is TRBJ1-2; maybe TRBD1 (6 bases). V lost 3 bases and J lost 1, with 6 bases in between. From germline, CDR1 is SGHTA and CDR2 FQGNSA. CDR3 size: 13 residues. The CDR3 sequence: CASSLDSNYGYTF. For the CDR3, the DNA is TGTGCCAGCAGCTTGGACAGTAACTATGGCTACACCTTC.